This TCR beta chain was identified in a study of CD8 T cells in ankylosing spondylitis. Points from the study as a whole: Disease-linked clones proved CD8+ and comparatively uncommon in peripheral blood. The study identified a TCR beta motif of several highly homologous variants that appeared characteristic of ankylosing spondylitis blood.

At least ten counts were recorded for this clonotype. Its antigen is undetermined. Quantitative 5'-RACE was performed with molecular barcodes, and it yielded the TCR beta libraries. Each CDR3 protein is one row after TCRdb ran MiXCR on the 5' RACE reads. The profile covers a few hundred thousand distinct CDR3 sequences, with 18% appearing a single time and over 25% taken by the ten largest. Germline V gives CDR1 SGDLS, CDR2 YYNGEE. The CDR3 contains 13 residues. V gave up 3 bases and J gave up 2 bases, with 8 bases separating them. The rearrangement uses TRBV9 and TRBJ1-2; D is ambiguous. This TCR derives from a male donor with ankylosing spondylitis or in good health (not recorded which). The sample was blood, either unsorted or a sorted T cell fraction (not recorded which). The CDR3 DNA follows: TGTGCCAGCAGCGCGGACCGCAACTATGGCTACACCTTC. This sequence encodes CASSADRNYGYTF.